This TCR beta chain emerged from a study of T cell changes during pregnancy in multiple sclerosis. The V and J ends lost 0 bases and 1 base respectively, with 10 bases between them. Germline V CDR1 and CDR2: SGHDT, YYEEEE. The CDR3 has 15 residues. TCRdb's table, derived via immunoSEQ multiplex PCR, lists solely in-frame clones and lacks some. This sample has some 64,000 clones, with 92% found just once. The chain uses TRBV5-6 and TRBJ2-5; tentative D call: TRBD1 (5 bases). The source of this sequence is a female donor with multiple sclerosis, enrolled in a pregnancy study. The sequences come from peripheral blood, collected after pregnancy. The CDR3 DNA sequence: TGTGCCAGCAGCTTGGGGGGCGGCATCCAAGAGACCCAGTACTTC. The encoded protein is CASSLGGGIQETQYF.